This TCR beta chain is drawn from a study of shared clonotypes between healthy human individuals. Study-wide background: Donors, aged 18 to 49, were a couple of women and three men. General study results and limits: Between a few donors, naive CD4 clonotypes were shared at a level of about 5%.

The donors were adults (healthy and HIV-negative) with no recent acute infections or vaccinations. Per the authors' pipeline: ImmunoSEQ yielded junction-only sequences lacking quality scores, so filtering differed. Sequencing used immunoSEQ multiplex PCR; TCRdb keeps in-frame clones, though not all of them. Clone size and the V and J calls come from that table; the DNA yielded D and trimming. The sample lists millions of clones, 85% to 95% occurring once. With 0 bases removed from V and 2 bases from J, the gap between germline ends came to 10 bases. CDR3 size: 15 residues. The germline V gene has CDR1 SGHVS and CDR2 FQNEAQ. Details on this clone: Its antigen is still unknown. Other DNA sequences from this sample encode an identical CDR3 as well.

The specimen sequenced was naive CD4+ T cells sorted from blood. Stated subset: CD45RA+ positively selected. V and J are TRBV7-8 and TRBJ2-5; D is undetermined. The TCR sequence derives from a man between 18 and 35 years old in good health. The CDR3 spells CASSLAAAVQETQYF. CDR3 coding DNA: TGTGCCAGCAGCTTAGCGGCAGCCGTACAAGAGACCCAGTACTTC.